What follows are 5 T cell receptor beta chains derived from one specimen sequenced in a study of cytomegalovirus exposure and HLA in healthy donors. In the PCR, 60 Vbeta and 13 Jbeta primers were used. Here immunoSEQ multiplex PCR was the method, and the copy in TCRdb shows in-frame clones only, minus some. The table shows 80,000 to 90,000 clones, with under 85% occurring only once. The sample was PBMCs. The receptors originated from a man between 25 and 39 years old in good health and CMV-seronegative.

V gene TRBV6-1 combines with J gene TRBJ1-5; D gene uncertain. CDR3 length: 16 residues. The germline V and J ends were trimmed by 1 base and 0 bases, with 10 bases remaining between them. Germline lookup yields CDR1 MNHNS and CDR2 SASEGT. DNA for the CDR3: TGTGCCAGCAGTGAAGACCCCTATTATAGCAATCAGCCCCAGCATTTT. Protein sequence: CASSEDPYYSNQPQHF.

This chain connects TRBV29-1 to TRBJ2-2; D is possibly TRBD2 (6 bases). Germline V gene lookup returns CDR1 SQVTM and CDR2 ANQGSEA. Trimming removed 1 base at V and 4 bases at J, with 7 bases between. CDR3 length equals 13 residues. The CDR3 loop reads CSVEVGGTGELFF. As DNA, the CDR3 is TGCAGCGTTGAAGTGGGGGGCACCGGGGAGCTGTTTTTT.

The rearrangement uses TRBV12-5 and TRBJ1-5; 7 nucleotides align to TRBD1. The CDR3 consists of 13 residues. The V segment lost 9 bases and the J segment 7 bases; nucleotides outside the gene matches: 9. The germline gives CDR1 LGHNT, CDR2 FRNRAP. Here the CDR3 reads CASSNRGGQPQHF. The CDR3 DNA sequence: TGTGCTAGCTCGAACAGGGGTGGGCAGCCCCAGCATTTT.

For the CDR3, the DNA is TGTGCCACCACCCCGGTCGGGTATAGCAATCAGCCCCAGCATTTT. It encodes CATTPVGYSNQPQHF. This chain joins TRBV27 and TRBJ1-5; D unresolved. The CDR3 is 15 residues long. Germline CDR1 MNHEY, CDR2 SMNVEV (reference sequence). Between the trimmed V and J ends, which lost 10 bases and 0 bases, there was a span of 16 bases.

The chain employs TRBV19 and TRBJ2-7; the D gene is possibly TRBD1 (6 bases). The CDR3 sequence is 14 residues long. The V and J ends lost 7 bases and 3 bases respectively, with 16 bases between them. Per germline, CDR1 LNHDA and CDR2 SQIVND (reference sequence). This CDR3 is CASTSGDADYEQYF. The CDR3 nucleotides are TGTGCCAGTACTTCAGGGGACGCCGACTACGAGCAGTACTTC.